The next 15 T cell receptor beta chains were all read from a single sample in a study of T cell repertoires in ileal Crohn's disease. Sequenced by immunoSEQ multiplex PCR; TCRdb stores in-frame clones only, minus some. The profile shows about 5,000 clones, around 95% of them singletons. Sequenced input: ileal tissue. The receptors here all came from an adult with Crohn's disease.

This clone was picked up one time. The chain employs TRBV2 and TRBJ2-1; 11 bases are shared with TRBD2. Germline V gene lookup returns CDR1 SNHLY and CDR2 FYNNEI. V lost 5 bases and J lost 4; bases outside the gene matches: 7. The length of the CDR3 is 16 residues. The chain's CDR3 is CASSYSGGATYNEQFF. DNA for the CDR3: TGTGCCAGCAGTTATAGCGGGGGGGCTACGTACAATGAGCAGTTCTTC.

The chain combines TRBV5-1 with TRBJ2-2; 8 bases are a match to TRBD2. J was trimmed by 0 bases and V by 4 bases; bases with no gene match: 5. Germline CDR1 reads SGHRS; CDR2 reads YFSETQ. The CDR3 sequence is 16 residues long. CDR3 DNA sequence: TGCGCCAGCAGCCTAACGGGACTAGCGAACACCGGGGAGCTGTTTTTT. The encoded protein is CASSLTGLANTGELFF.

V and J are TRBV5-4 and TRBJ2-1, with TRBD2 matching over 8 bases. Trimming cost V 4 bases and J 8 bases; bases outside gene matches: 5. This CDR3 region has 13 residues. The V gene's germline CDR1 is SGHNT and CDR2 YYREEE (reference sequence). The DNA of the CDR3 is TGTGCCAGCAGCCCCGGGACTAGAGATGAGCAGTTCTTC. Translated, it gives CASSPGTRDEQFF.

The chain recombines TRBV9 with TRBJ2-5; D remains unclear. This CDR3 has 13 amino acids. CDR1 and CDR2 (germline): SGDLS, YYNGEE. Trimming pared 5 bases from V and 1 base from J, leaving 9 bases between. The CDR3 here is CASSRPGQETQYF. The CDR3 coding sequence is TGTGCCAGCAGTAGACCGGGCCAAGAGACCCAGTACTTC.

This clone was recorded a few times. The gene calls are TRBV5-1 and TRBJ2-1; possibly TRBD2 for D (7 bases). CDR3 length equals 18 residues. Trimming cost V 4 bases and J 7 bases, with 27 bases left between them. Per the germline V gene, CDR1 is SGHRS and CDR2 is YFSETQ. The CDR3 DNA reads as TGCGCCAGCAGCCCAACTTTCGGGGGGCCTGGTTCGTTAAATGAGCAGTTCTTC. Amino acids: CASSPTFGGPGSLNEQFF.

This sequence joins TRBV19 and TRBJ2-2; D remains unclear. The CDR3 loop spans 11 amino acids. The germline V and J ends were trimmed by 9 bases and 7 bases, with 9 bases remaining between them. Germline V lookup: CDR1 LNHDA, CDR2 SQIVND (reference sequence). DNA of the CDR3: TGTGCCAGCAGAATCGACGGGGAGCTGTTTTTT. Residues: CASRIDGELFF.

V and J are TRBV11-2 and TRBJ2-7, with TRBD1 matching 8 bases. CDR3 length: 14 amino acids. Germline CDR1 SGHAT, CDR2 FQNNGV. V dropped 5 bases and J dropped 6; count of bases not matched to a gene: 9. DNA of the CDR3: TGTGCCAGCAGCCAACGGAATACAGGGGGCGAGCAGTACGTC. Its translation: CASSQRNTGGEQYV.

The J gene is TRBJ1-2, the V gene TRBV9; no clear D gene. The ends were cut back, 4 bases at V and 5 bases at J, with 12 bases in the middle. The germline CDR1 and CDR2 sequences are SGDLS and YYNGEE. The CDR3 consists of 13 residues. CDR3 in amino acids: CASSLDRGYGYTF. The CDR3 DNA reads TGTGCCAGCAGCCTCGATCGGGGTTATGGCTACACCTTC.

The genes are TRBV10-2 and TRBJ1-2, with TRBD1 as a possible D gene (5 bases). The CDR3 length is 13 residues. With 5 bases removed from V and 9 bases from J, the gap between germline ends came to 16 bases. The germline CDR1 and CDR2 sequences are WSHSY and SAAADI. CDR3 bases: TGCGCCAGCAGTCCCGGGGGGAGCGAGCGCTACACCTTC. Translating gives CASSPGGSERYTF.

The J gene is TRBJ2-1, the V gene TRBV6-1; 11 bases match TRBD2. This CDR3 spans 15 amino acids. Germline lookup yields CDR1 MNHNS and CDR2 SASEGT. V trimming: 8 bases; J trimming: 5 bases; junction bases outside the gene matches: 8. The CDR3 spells CASGSGGGRHNEQFF. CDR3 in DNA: TGTGCCAGCGGTAGCGGGGGGGGTCGGCACAATGAGCAGTTCTTC.

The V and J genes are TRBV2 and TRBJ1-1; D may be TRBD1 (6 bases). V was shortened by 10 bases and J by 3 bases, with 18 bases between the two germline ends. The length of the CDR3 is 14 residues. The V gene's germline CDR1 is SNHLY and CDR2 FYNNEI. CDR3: CATGGGAVDTEAFF. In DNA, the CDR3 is TGTGCCACTGGAGGGGGGGCGGTGGACACTGAAGCTTTCTTT.

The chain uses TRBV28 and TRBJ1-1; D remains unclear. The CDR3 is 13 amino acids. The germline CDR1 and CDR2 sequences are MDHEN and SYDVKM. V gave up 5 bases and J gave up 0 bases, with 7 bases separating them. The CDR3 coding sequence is TGTGCCAGCAGTCCGGACTTGAACACTGAAGCTTTCTTT. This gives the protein CASSPDLNTEAFF.

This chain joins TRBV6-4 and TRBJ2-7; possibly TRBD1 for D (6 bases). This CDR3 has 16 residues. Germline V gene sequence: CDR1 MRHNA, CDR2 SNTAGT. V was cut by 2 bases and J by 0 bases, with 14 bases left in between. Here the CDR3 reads CASSDPRRGRSYEQYV. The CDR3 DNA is TGTGCCAGCAGTGACCCACGCAGGGGCCGCTCCTACGAGCAGTACGTC.

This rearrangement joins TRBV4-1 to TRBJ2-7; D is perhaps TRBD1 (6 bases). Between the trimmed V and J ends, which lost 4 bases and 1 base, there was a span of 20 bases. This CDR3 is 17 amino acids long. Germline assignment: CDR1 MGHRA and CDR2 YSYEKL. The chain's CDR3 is CASSRAADRICSYEQYV. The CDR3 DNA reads TGCGCCAGCAGCCGGGCGGCGGACAGAATTTGTTCCTACGAGCAGTACGTC.

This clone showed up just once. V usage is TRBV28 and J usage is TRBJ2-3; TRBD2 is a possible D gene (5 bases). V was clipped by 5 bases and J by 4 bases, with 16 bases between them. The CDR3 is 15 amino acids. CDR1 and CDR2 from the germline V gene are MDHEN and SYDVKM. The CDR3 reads CASSVRPGGSDTQYF. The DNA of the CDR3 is TGTGCCAGCAGTGTTCGCCCGGGCGGGTCAGATACGCAGTATTTT. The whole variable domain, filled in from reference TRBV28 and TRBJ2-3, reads DVKVTQSSRYLVKRTGEKVFLECVQDMDHENMFWYRQDPGLGLRLIYFSYDVKMKEKGDIPEGYSVSREKKERFSLILESASTNQTSMYLCASSVRPGGSDTQYFGPGTRLTVL.